The 23 T cell receptor beta chains presented below share a single source sample, sequenced in a study of CD8 T cell repertoires and HIV-1 epitope variants. Generated by immunoSEQ multiplex PCR, the TCRdb table keeps only in-frame clones and is missing some. Among around 4,100 clones listed, about two thirds were seen once. No antigen has been assigned to these receptors. The material sequenced was cultured CD8+ T cells derived from PBMCs. The receptors originated from a male donor with HIV.

This clone is labeled medium-sized (0.01 to 0.1%). Here the CDR3 reads CASSEGAGPYEQYF. The CDR3 region has the DNA TGTGCCAGCAGTGAAGGAGCAGGTCCCTACGAGCAGTACTTC. This chain links TRBV6-1 with TRBJ2-7, with D hard to call. V dropped 1 base and J dropped 2 bases, with 9 bases sitting between them. The CDR3 extends over 14 amino acids. Germline-derived CDR1 and CDR2 are MNHNS and SASEGT.

V usage is TRBV19 and J usage is TRBJ2-1; 16 bases are shared with TRBD2. The V and J ends lost 5 bases and 10 bases, in that order; junction bases with no gene match: 8. Looked up from germline, CDR1 is LNHDA and CDR2 is SQIVND (reference sequence). The CDR3 spans 16 residues. CDR3 protein: CASSPEGLAGGREQFF. CDR3 nucleotide sequence: TGTGCCAGTAGTCCTGAGGGACTAGCGGGGGGGCGGGAGCAGTTCTTC.

This chain connects TRBV5-6 to TRBJ2-7, with D perhaps matching TRBD1 (6 bases). The CDR3 sequence is 14 residues long. V was pared by 0 bases and J by 5 bases, with 12 bases between. Germline V gene lookup returns CDR1 SGHDT and CDR2 YYEEEE. The CDR3 DNA reads as TGTGCCAGCAGCTTGGGGACAGTCGGCAACGAGCAGTACTTC. This encodes CASSLGTVGNEQYF.

This clone was counted only a few times. The chain uses TRBV25-1 and TRBJ2-5, with unresolved D. The V end was cut by 3 bases, the J end by 7 bases, with 18 bases between. Germline CDR1 MGHDK, CDR2 SYGVNS. The CDR3 covers 15 residues. DNA for the CDR3: TGTGCCAGCAGTGAGTCCGCAGAGTCCTACGGGACCCAGTACTTC. Its translation is CASSESAESYGTQYF.

The rearrangement links TRBV6-1 to TRBJ1-5, with D tentatively TRBD1 (5 bases). Trimming removed 7 bases from V and 3 bases from J, with 16 bases in between. There are 15 residues in the CDR3. Per the germline V gene, CDR1 is MNHNS and CDR2 is SASEGT. The CDR3 nucleotides are TGTGCCAGCACCCGTGGAGCAGGGACCAATCAGCCCCAGCATTTT. It specifies CASTRGAGTNQPQHF.

This clone is a singleton in its sample. Written as DNA, the CDR3 is TGCAGCGCCCTCGGAAGAAGGGGTTTAGGCGAGCAGTACTTC. As protein: CSALGRRGLGEQYF. The genes are TRBV29-1 and TRBJ2-7; weak D call: TRBD1 (5 bases). CDR1 SQVTM and CDR2 ANQGSEA come from the germline V gene. The CDR3 totals 14 residues. Trimming left V 7 bases short and J 6 bases short, with 22 bases between.

This sequence joins TRBV6-5 and TRBJ2-2; D ambiguous. Between the trimmed V and J ends, which lost 8 bases and 4 bases, there was a span of 8 bases. CDR1 MNHEY and CDR2 SVGAGI come from the germline V gene. The CDR3 contains 12 residues. CDR3 coding DNA: TGTGCCAGCCTACACCGCACCGGGGAGCTGTTTTTT. Protein product: CASLHRTGELFF.

For the CDR3, the DNA is TGTGCCAGCAGTGCCACGACAGGGAACCAAGAGACCCAGTACTTC. The encoded protein is CASSATTGNQETQYF. The V and J genes are TRBV6-5 and TRBJ2-5, with TRBD1 identical over 7 bases. The V and J ends lost 5 bases and 0 bases, in that order; junction bases with no gene match: 6. The CDR3 has 15 amino acids. The V gene's germline CDR1 is MNHEY and CDR2 SVGAGI.

The chain has TRBV2 and TRBJ2-1; 7 positions agree with TRBD2. J gave up 4 bases and V 0 bases, and 3 bases lay outside the gene matches. The CDR3 contains 15 residues. CDR1 and CDR2 (germline): SNHLY, FYNNEI. DNA for the CDR3: TGTGCCAGCAGTGAAGCGGGAGGGCAATACAATGAGCAGTTCTTC. Protein product: CASSEAGGQYNEQFF.

The count of this clone is one. The rearrangement uses TRBV19 and TRBJ1-1; D remains unclear. This CDR3 is 13 amino acids long. CDR1 is LNHDA, CDR2 SQIVND, per germline (reference sequence). V lost 1 base, J lost 5 bases, and 8 bases lay in between. CDR3 protein: CASSIVERTEAFF. CDR3 bases: TGTGCCAGTAGTATAGTCGAACGGACTGAAGCTTTCTTT. The complete variable domain, with remaining parts taken from reference TRBV19 and TRBJ1-1, reads DGGITQSPKYLFRKEGQNVTLSCEQNLNHDAMYWYRQDPGQGLRLIYYSQIVNDFQKGDIAEGYSVSREKKESFPLTVTSAQKNPTAFYLCASSIVERTEAFFGQGTRLTVV.

V is TRBV5-6 and J is TRBJ2-7; the match to TRBD1 covers 9 bases. The germline gives CDR1 SGHDT, CDR2 YYEEEE. The CDR3 sequence is 15 residues long. The V gene end was trimmed by 3 bases and the J gene end by 0 bases; junction bases not matched to a gene: 4. CDR3 sequence reads: CASSSGTGSSYEQYF. The CDR3 bases are TGTGCCAGCAGCTCCGGGACAGGGAGCTCCTACGAGCAGTACTTC.

V usage is TRBV25-1 and J usage is TRBJ2-1, with D unresolved. This CDR3 is built from 14 residues. The germline CDR1 and CDR2 sequences are MGHDK and SYGVNS. V dropped 6 bases and J dropped 0 bases, with 9 bases sitting between them. The CDR3 sequence: CASRPASSYNEQFF. CDR3 in DNA: TGTGCCAGCAGACCGGCGAGCTCCTACAATGAGCAGTTCTTC.

This chain connects TRBV6-6 to TRBJ2-7, with D uncertain. Germline assignment: CDR1 MNHNY and CDR2 SVGAGI (reference sequence). The CDR3 has 14 amino acids. The V end was cut by 4 bases, the J end by 2 bases, with 12 bases between. CDR3 nucleotides: TGTGCCAGCAGTTCAGATGTCTCGGCCTACGAGCAGTACTTC. It is translated as CASSSDVSAYEQYF.

The CDR3 DNA reads TGTGCCAGCAGCTCCGCCGGGATAGATCAAGAGACCCAGTACTTC. As protein: CASSSAGIDQETQYF. This chain joins TRBV27 and TRBJ2-5; tentative D call: TRBD2 (5 bases). Per the germline V gene, CDR1 is MNHEY and CDR2 is SMNVEV (reference sequence). Trimming cost V 6 bases and J 2 bases, with 16 bases left between them. This CDR3 has 15 residues.

This sequence joins TRBV28 and TRBJ2-5; 7 bases are a match to TRBD2. After removal of 5 bases from V and 5 bases from J, the junction contained 8 bases not matched to a gene. Germline loops: CDR1 MDHEN, CDR2 SYDVKM. CDR3 size: 14 residues. CDR3 loop: CASSHQAGLETQYF. For the CDR3, the DNA is TGTGCCAGCAGTCACCAAGCGGGACTGGAGACCCAGTACTTC.

A few counts support this clone. The chain employs TRBV27 and TRBJ2-7, with D perhaps given as TRBD1 or TRBD2 (5 bases each). From germline, CDR1 is MNHEY and CDR2 SMNVEV (reference sequence). The CDR3 is 12 residues long. V lost 6 bases and J 2 bases, leaving 8 bases between the germline ends. This CDR3 is CASSPGPYEQYF. CDR3 coding DNA: TGTGCCAGCAGCCCGGGACCCTACGAGCAGTACTTC.

This chain connects TRBV27 to TRBJ2-7; 13 bases map to TRBD2. Germline CDR1 reads MNHEY; CDR2 reads SMNVEV (reference sequence). The CDR3 runs 16 residues. J gave up 3 bases and V 4 bases, and 6 bases lay outside the gene matches. For the CDR3, the DNA is TGTGCCAGCAGTTCCCCGACTAGCGGGAGGTTCTACGAGCAGTACTTC. Protein: CASSSPTSGRFYEQYF.

This chain uses TRBV19 with TRBJ2-7; 9 bases are a match to TRBD1. V shed 3 bases and J 0 bases; nucleotides not matched to a gene: 3. There are 15 residues in the CDR3. The germline CDR1 and CDR2 sequences are LNHDA and SQIVND (reference sequence). The CDR3 sequence is CASSMGTGNSYEQYF. DNA for the CDR3: TGTGCCAGTAGTATGGGGACAGGGAACTCCTACGAGCAGTACTTC.

The rearrangement links TRBV7-8 to TRBJ1-5; D possibly corresponds to TRBD1 (6 bases). There are 17 residues in the CDR3. CDR1 SGHVS and CDR2 FQNEAQ come from the germline V gene. The CDR3, as DNA: TGTGCACGCCCCAGCCCCCCAGGGGATAGTAGCAATCAGCCCCAGCATTTT. As protein: CARPSPPGDSSNQPQHF.

The V and J genes are TRBV5-4 and TRBJ2-3; the match to TRBD2 covers 8 bases. The germline CDR1 and CDR2 sequences are SGHNT and YYREEE (reference sequence). The CDR3 length is 16 residues. The ends lost 0 bases at V and 0 bases at J; junction bases unmatched: 3. CDR3 amino acids: CASSLGTSTSTDTQYF. CDR3 DNA sequence: TGTGCCAGCAGCTTGGGGACTAGCACAAGCACAGATACGCAGTATTTT.

The V gene is TRBV6-1, the J gene TRBJ1-6; D unclear. The ends were cut back, 1 base at V and 0 bases at J, with 7 bases in the middle. The CDR3 extends over 16 amino acids. Germline loops: CDR1 MNHNS, CDR2 SASEGT. CDR3 in DNA: TGTGCCAGCAGTGAAGTCAGGAGCTCCTATAATTCACCCCTCCACTTT. This sequence encodes CASSEVRSSYNSPLHF.

The CDR3 spells CASSLISGYGYTF. The CDR3 DNA follows: TGTGCCAGCAGTTTAATCTCTGGCTATGGCTACACCTTC. The chain combines TRBV28 with TRBJ1-2; D not certain. Germline CDR1 is MDHEN and CDR2 is SYDVKM. V lost 2 bases, J lost 4 bases, and 8 bases lay in between. This CDR3 is 13 amino acids long.

The chain joins TRBV19 to TRBJ1-5, with D hard to call. The germline CDR1 and CDR2 sequences are LNHDA and SQIVND (reference sequence). The CDR3 is 15 residues long. V lost 5 bases, J lost 2 bases, and 13 bases lay in between. The CDR3 loop is CASSVGEWGNQPQHF. As DNA, the CDR3 is TGTGCCAGTAGTGTCGGGGAATGGGGCAATCAGCCCCAGCATTTT.